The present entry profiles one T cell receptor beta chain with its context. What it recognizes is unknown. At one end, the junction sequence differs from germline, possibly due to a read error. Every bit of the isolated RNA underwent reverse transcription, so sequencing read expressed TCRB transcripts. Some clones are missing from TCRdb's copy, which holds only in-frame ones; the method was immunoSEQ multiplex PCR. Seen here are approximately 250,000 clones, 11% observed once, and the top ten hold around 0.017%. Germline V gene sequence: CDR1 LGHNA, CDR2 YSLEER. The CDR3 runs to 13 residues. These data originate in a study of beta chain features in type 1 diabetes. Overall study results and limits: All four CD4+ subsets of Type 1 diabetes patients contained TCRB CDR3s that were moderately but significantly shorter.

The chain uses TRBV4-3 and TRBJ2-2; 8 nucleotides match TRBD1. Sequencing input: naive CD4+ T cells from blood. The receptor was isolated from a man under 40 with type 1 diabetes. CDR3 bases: TGCGCCAGCAGCAAAGACAGGGGCGGGGAGCTGTTTTTT. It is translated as CASSKDRGGELFF.